This entry lists 2 T cell receptor beta chains sequenced from one sample in a study of blood T cell repertoires in COVID-19. The assay was immunoSEQ multiplex PCR, and TCRdb's table has in-frame clones only and misses some. The sample has over 150,000 clones; 70% to 90% are singletons. Sequenced material: peripheral blood. The receptors were sampled from a man in his sixties with COVID-19, enrolled during active disease.

There are a few counts of this clone. The chain recombines TRBV6-4 with TRBJ1-5, with TRBD1 matching 11 bases. The CDR3 is 15 amino acids. Trimming took 6 bases from V and 6 from J; bases not matched to a gene: 7. Per germline, CDR1 MRHNA and CDR2 SNTAGT. The CDR3, as DNA: TGTGCCAGCAGCTGGACAGGGGGCAACGGTCAGCCCCAGCATTTT. Its translation: CASSWTGGNGQPQHF.

The gene calls are TRBV10-3 and TRBJ1-1; D call uncertain. V was trimmed by 0 bases and J by 0 bases, leaving 8 bases between them. Germline V gives CDR1 ENHRY, CDR2 SYGVKD. The CDR3 is 15 amino acids. This chain's CDR3 is CAISESKAMNTEAFF. The CDR3 DNA sequence: TGTGCCATCAGTGAGTCGAAAGCCATGAACACTGAAGCTTTCTTT.